The source of this T cell receptor beta chain is a study of regulatory T cells in long-lasting Graves disease. Trimming shortened V by 5 bases and J by 10 bases, and 17 bases separated the two germline ends. Germline V CDR1 and CDR2: GTSNPN, SVGIG (reference sequence). The CDR3 loop spans 12 amino acids. Building the TCR beta libraries relied on iRepertoire HTBI primers, and CDR3 regions underwent Arm-PCR. MiXCR, applied by TCRdb to the multiplex PCR reads, yields one record per CDR3 protein. The profile shows 500,000 or so distinct CDR3 sequences, roughly 15% of them singletons. This clonotype was detected many times. Time point given: newly diagnosed GD, antithyroid drugs for less than 3 months. Making the TCR library involved RNA that had been extracted from PBMCs. The data were also submitted as part of a second study, on T cells in Graves' hyperthyroidism and ophthalmopathy.

This TCR derives from a man aged 35 to 55 with Graves disease. The chain has TRBV30 and TRBJ1-1, with D unclear. Sequenced material: peripheral blood mononuclear cells (PBMCs), taken at new diagnosis, from a patient treated with antithyroid drugs. CDR3 amino acids: CAWETGRVGAFF. The CDR3 region has the DNA TGTGCCTGGGAAACTGGTAGAGTTGGAGCTTTCTTT. The whole variable domain, remainder taken from reference TRBV30 and TRBJ1-1, is SQTIHQWPATLVQPVGSPLSLECTVEGTSNPNLYWYRQAAGRGLQLLFYSVGIGQISSEVPQNLSASRPQDRQFILSSKKLLLSDSGFYLCAWETGRVGAFFGQGTRLTVV.